The rows below give T cell receptor beta chains drawn from one sample of a study of cytomegalovirus exposure and HLA in healthy donors. Sequencing used immunoSEQ multiplex PCR; TCRdb keeps in-frame clones, though not all of them. The sample contains around 94,000 clones, about 80% of which appear only once. Sequencing was performed on PBMCs. These receptor sequences come from a human donor in good health. Both conserved end residues are part of each CDR3. A D gene is named only where the DNA matches it firmly. The size of a clone is reported for some rows only, either as once, few or many, or as a class for expanded clones.

size,J,D,V,CDR3,DNA
few,TRBJ2-7,NA,TRBV19,CASRSTGRSYEQYF,TGTGCCAGTAGATCGACAGGCCGGTCCTACGAGCAGTACTTC
NA,TRBJ1-1,NA,TRBV28,CASKTPTVNTEAFF,TGTGCCAGCAAGACCCCGACAGTGAACACTGAAGCTTTCTTT
few,TRBJ2-3,NA,TRBV4-2,CASSQGQITDTQYF,TGTGCCAGCAGCCAAGGGCAGATCACAGATACGCAGTATTTT
NA,TRBJ2-1,TRBD1,TRBV9,CASSVSQGPEQFF,TGTGCCAGCAGCGTCTCACAGGGGCCTGAGCAGTTCTTC
NA,TRBJ1-5,TRBD1,TRBV19,CATSGGGNQPQHF,TGTGCCACTTCAGGGGGCGGCAATCAGCCCCAGCATTTT
once,TRBJ2-7,TRBD2,TRBV11-2,CASRGLAGPLSYEQYF,TGTGCCAGCAGGGGACTAGCGGGACCTCTCTCCTACGAGCAGTACTTC
NA,TRBJ2-5,TRBD2,TRBV10-3,CAISPAGAEETQYF,TGTGCCATCAGTCCAGCGGGAGCCGAAGAGACCCAGTACTTC
NA,TRBJ2-7,TRBD2,TRBV7-3,CASSLASGVAYEQYF,TGTGCCAGCAGCTTAGCTAGCGGGGTCGCCTACGAGCAGTACTTC
NA,TRBJ2-1,TRBD2,TRBV5-6,CASRGGLAVYNEQFF,TGTGCCAGCAGGGGTGGACTAGCGGTATACAATGAGCAGTTCTTC
NA,TRBJ1-3,NA,TRBV28,CASSLFTVGNTIYF,TGTGCCAGCAGTTTATTTACAGTTGGAAACACCATATATTTT
NA,TRBJ2-7,NA,TRBV4-3,CASSQDRATGGSEQYF,TGCGCCAGCAGCCAAGATAGAGCGACAGGCGGGAGCGAGCAGTACTTC
few,TRBJ1-5,TRBD1,TRBV19,CASSIDHRGPQPQHF,TGTGCCAGTAGTATAGATCACAGGGGGCCTCAGCCCCAGCATTTT